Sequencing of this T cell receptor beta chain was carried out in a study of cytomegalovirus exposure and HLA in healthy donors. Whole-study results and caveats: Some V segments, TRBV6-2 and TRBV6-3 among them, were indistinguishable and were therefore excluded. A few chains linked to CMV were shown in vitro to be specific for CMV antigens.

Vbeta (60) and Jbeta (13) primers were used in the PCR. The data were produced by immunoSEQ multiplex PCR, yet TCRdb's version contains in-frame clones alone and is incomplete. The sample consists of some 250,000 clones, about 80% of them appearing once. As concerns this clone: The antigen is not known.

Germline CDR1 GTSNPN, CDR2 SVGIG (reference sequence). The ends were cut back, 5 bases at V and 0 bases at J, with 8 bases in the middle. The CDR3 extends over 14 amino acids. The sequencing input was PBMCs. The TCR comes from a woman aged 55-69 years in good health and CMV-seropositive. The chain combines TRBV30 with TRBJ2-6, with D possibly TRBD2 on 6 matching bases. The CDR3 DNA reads TGTGCCTGGGGAGGGGACTCTGGGGCCAACGTCCTGACTTTC. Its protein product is CAWGGDSGANVLTF.